Shown below are 27 T cell receptor beta chains from a single sample sequenced in a study of shared clonotypes between healthy human individuals (dated by TCRdb to 2020 to 2022). The library was generated by the immunoSEQ multiplex PCR assay. TCRdb retrieved this table from immuneACCESS and kept in-frame rearrangements only. Not all clones are present; in checked studies, unresolved V genes account for under half, and no reason is known for the remainder. The sample contains 950,000 to 1,100,000 clones, about 74% of them found a single time. About 1.5% of the sample lies in the top ten. The sequenced sample was memory CD4+ T cells sorted from blood. What this sample's cell subset or site label stands for: CD45RA-negative fraction. These receptors all come from a man younger than 30 in good health.

This clone has a count of ten or more. The CDR3 here is CASSPTPGYNEQFF. CDR3 nucleotides: TGTGCCAGCAGCCCCACGCCAGGCTACAATGAGCAGTTCTTC. This chain links TRBV7-3 with TRBJ2-1; D remains unclear. Germline V gene data show CDR1 as SGHTA and CDR2 as FQGTGA. This CDR3 has 14 amino acids. Trimming shortened V by 5 bases and J by 3 bases, and 11 bases separated the two germline ends.

V gene TRBV4-3 combines with J gene TRBJ2-1; perhaps D is TRBD1 or TRBD2 (5 bases each). Trimming pared 0 bases from V and 6 bases from J, leaving 9 bases between. The germline CDR1 and CDR2 sequences are LGHNA and YSLEER. This CDR3 region has 14 residues. The chain's CDR3 is CASSQDFGANEQFF. The CDR3, as DNA: TGCGCCAGCAGCCAAGATTTCGGGGCCAATGAGCAGTTCTTC.

This clone was counted between two and nine times. Other DNA sequences in the sample encode the same CDR3. The rearrangement joins TRBV7-2 to TRBJ1-3; D call uncertain. Germline V gene data show CDR1 as SGHTA and CDR2 as FQGNSA. This CDR3 contains 13 residues. Trimming removed 1 base at V and 1 base at J, with 2 bases between. CDR3 DNA: TGTGCCAGCAGCTTAGGGTCTGGAAACACCATATATTTT. This sequence encodes CASSLGSGNTIYF.

CDR3 loop: CASRGASGNTDTQYF. Here the CDR3 DNA reads TGTGCCAGCAGGGGGGCTAGCGGAAACACAGATACGCAGTATTTT. The chain uses TRBV6-5 and TRBJ2-3; a weak D match, TRBD2 (7 bases). This CDR3 comprises 15 residues. CDR1 is MNHEY and CDR2 is SVGAGI in the germline V gene. Deletions cut 6 bases from V and 2 bases from J, with 15 bases between.

This clone appeared many times. This chain joins TRBV14 and TRBJ2-7; D is undetermined. CDR1 SGHDN and CDR2 FVKESK come from the germline V gene. The CDR3 has 11 amino acids. Trimming shortened V by 1 base and J by 6 bases, and 4 bases separated the two germline ends. In DNA form, the CDR3 reads TGTGCCAGCAGCCAAGCAGCCGAGCAGTACTTC. Protein: CASSQAAEQYF.

J is TRBJ2-7 and V is TRBV7-9; D may be TRBD1 (5 bases). The CDR3 consists of 14 residues. Germline V lookup: CDR1 SEHNR, CDR2 FQNEAQ (reference sequence). Trimming removed 1 base at V and 3 bases at J, with 10 bases between. CDR3 DNA: TGTGCCAGCAGCTTAGGACAGCCAGTCTACGAGCAGTACTTC. As protein: CASSLGQPVYEQYF.

This clone was recorded a few times. V and J are TRBV7-2 and TRBJ2-7; 7 nucleotides agree with TRBD1. The CDR3 has 14 amino acids. Germline V gene data show CDR1 as SGHTA and CDR2 as FQGNSA. The V segment lost 2 bases and the J segment 0 bases; nucleotides outside the gene matches: 1. The CDR3 DNA reads TGTGCCAGCAGCTTACGGGACAGCTCCTACGAGCAGTACTTC. Translated: CASSLRDSSYEQYF.

The chain employs TRBV23-1 and TRBJ2-7, with 8 bases that match TRBD2. TRBV23-1 counts as an open reading frame of uncertain function. The CDR3 is 15 amino acids. Trimming took 4 bases from V and 3 from J; bases not matched to a gene: 8. CDR3 protein: CASSRGRGERYEQYF. CDR3 nucleotides: TGCGCCAGCAGTCGGGGGCGGGGGGAACGCTACGAGCAGTACTTC.

This rearrangement joins TRBV12-5 to TRBJ1-6; TRBD1 is a possible D gene (5 bases). Trimming removed 2 bases from V and 6 bases from J, with 17 bases in between. Per germline, CDR1 LGHNT and CDR2 FRNRAP. CDR3 length: 17 amino acids. The CDR3 DNA reads TGTGCTAGTGGTTTGCTACCTTCCGGGGCCAGTAATTCACCCCTCCACTTT. Translation: CASGLLPSGASNSPLHF.

The chain uses TRBV9 and TRBJ2-1; a possible D gene is TRBD1 (6 bases). V shed 0 bases and J shed 6 bases, with 16 bases lying between them. Per germline, CDR1 SGDLS and CDR2 YYNGEE. This CDR3 is 16 amino acids long. In DNA form, the CDR3 reads TGTGCCAGCAGCGTAGGAGAAGGGGGAATATTCAATGAGCAGTTCTTC. This encodes CASSVGEGGIFNEQFF.

CDR3 sequence: CASSEGVLQPQHF. The CDR3 nucleotides read TGTGCCAGCAGTGAGGGGGTTCTTCAGCCCCAGCATTTT. The chain recombines TRBV2 with TRBJ1-5; a possible D gene is TRBD1 (5 bases). The CDR3 consists of 13 residues. The germline V gene encodes CDR1 SNHLY and CDR2 FYNNEI. V was cut by 3 bases and J by 6 bases, with 9 bases left in between.

The genes are TRBV19 and TRBJ2-2; TRBD1 aligns across 7 bases. Germline assignment: CDR1 LNHDA and CDR2 SQIVND (reference sequence). V shed 7 bases and J 0 bases; nucleotides not matched to a gene: 2. The CDR3 is 14 residues long. The CDR3 DNA reads as TGTGCCAGTACGGGACAGTCGAACACCGGGGAGCTGTTTTTT. It encodes CASTGQSNTGELFF.

This clone was seen more than once but under ten times. The chain couples TRBV28 to TRBJ2-2; 7 bases line up with TRBD1. The germline V gene has CDR1 MDHEN and CDR2 SYDVKM. There are 11 residues in the CDR3. The V gene end was trimmed by 7 bases and the J gene end by 8 bases; junction bases not matched to a gene: 1. CDR3 protein: CASTRGGELFF. CDR3 in DNA: TGTGCCAGCACCAGGGGGGGGGAGCTGTTTTTT.

The rearrangement uses TRBV15 and TRBJ1-5, with D possibly TRBD1 on 5 matching bases. Germline loops: CDR1 LNHNV, CDR2 YYDKDF (reference sequence). The CDR3 extends over 14 amino acids. The V gene lost 9 bases and the J gene lost 6 bases, with 18 bases spanning the gap. CDR3 amino acids: CATAGLLLGQPQHF. The CDR3 region has the DNA TGTGCCACTGCGGGACTGCTCCTGGGTCAGCCCCAGCATTTT.

The genes are TRBV5-6 and TRBJ1-3; 8 bases map to TRBD1. Germline V lookup: CDR1 SGHDT, CDR2 YYEEEE. The J segment lost 2 bases and the V segment lost 4 bases, leaving 5 bases of the junction unmatched. There are 15 residues in the CDR3. This CDR3 is CASSRDRNAGNTIYF. The DNA of the CDR3 is TGTGCCAGCAGCCGGGACAGGAATGCTGGAAACACCATATATTTT. Supplemented by reference TRBV5-6 and TRBJ1-3, the full variable domain reads DAGVTQSPTHLIKTRGQQVTLRCSPKSGHDTVSWYQQALGQGPQFIFQYYEEEERQRGNFPDRFSGHQFPNYSSELNVNALLLGDSALYLCASSRDRNAGNTIYFGEGSWLTVV.

The chain is built from TRBV18 and TRBJ1-2; 7 bases agree with TRBD1. Germline V gene sequence: CDR1 KGHSH, CDR2 LQKENI. After removal of 6 bases from V and 8 bases from J, the junction contained 15 bases not matched to a gene. The CDR3 is made up of 15 amino acids. CDR3 nucleotide sequence: TGTGCCAGCTCCCGAGGGGGCAGCGAGTTTGGCGGCTACACCTTC. As protein: CASSRGGSEFGGYTF.

V and J are TRBV14 and TRBJ2-7, with TRBD1 identical over 11 bases. The V gene's germline CDR1 is SGHDN and CDR2 FVKESK. With 4 bases clipped from V and 4 bases from J, the junction kept 6 bases outside the gene matches. This CDR3 contains 15 residues. The CDR3 reads CASSRTGTGGYEQYF. The CDR3 DNA is TGTGCCAGCAGCCGAACCGGGACAGGGGGTTACGAGCAGTACTTC.

The gene calls are TRBV10-3 and TRBJ2-3, with 11 bases identical to TRBD2. Germline CDR1 is ENHRY and CDR2 is SYGVKD. The CDR3 has 16 amino acids. The trim removed 8 bases at V and 4 bases at J, leaving 11 bases unmatched. The CDR3 coding sequence is TGTGCCATCGGGCATACTAGCGGGAGTGGAGCAGATACGCAGTATTTT. Encoded protein: CAIGHTSGSGADTQYF.

The CDR3 spells CASSLLRINYGYTF. CDR3 sequence (DNA): TGTGCCAGCAGCCTACTTAGGATCAACTATGGCTACACCTTC. The rearrangement joins TRBV7-3 to TRBJ1-2; D is uncertain. V was shortened by 5 bases and J by 2 bases, with 12 bases between the two germline ends. The CDR3 totals 14 residues. Germline-derived CDR1 and CDR2 are SGHTA and FQGTGA.

This clone was counted between two and nine times. The chain links TRBV29-1 to TRBJ2-3; D is undetermined. Trimming removed 3 bases from V and 4 bases from J, with 8 bases in between. CDR3 length equals 12 residues. Per the germline V gene, CDR1 is SQVTM and CDR2 is ANQGSEA. CDR3 region: CSVDAGSDTQYF. CDR3 DNA: TGCAGCGTTGATGCCGGGTCAGATACGCAGTATTTT.

This rearrangement joins TRBV30 to TRBJ2-2; either TRBD1 or TRBD2 may fit D (5 bases each). Trimming pared 0 bases from V and 4 bases from J, leaving 12 bases between. The germline V gene encodes CDR1 GTSNPN and CDR2 SVGIG (reference sequence). CDR3 length equals 15 residues. CDR3 DNA sequence: TGTGCCTGGAGTGTACTCGCAGGGACCACCGGGGAGCTGTTTTTT. Encoded protein: CAWSVLAGTTGELFF.

The chain employs TRBV7-2 and TRBJ2-3, with TRBD2 identical over 10 bases. V lost 1 base and J lost 3; bases outside the gene matches: 4. Germline CDR1 and CDR2: SGHTA and FQGNSA. This CDR3 has 16 amino acids. In DNA form, the CDR3 reads TGTGCCAGCAGCTTAGACGCGGGACTAGCGACAGATACGCAGTATTTT. Its translation is CASSLDAGLATDTQYF.

The gene calls are TRBV19 and TRBJ1-1, with 7 nucleotides matching TRBD1. The CDR3 has 15 amino acids. CDR1 and CDR2 (germline): LNHDA, SQIVND (reference sequence). The trim removed 1 base at V and 4 bases at J, leaving 6 bases unmatched. The CDR3 protein is CASSIGGGVSTEAFF. Written as DNA, the CDR3 is TGTGCCAGTAGTATAGGAGGGGGCGTCTCCACTGAAGCTTTCTTT.

The gene calls are TRBV30 and TRBJ1-5; TRBD1 might be the D (5 bases). Per the germline V gene, CDR1 is GTSNPN and CDR2 is SVGIG (reference sequence). CDR3 length equals 13 residues. V lost 4 bases and J 3 bases, leaving 10 bases between the germline ends. CDR3 DNA: TGTGCCTGGACGGGGGAGGCCAATCAGCCCCAGCATTTT. Translation gives CAWTGEANQPQHF.

This clone turned up a few times. The chain combines TRBV5-8 with TRBJ2-2; TRBD1 agrees at 9 bases. Germline trimming cut 4 bases from V and 0 bases from J; bases unmatched to any gene: 4. CDR3 length: 16 amino acids. Germline V gene lookup returns CDR1 SGHTS and CDR2 YDEGEE. The CDR3 DNA reads as TGTGCCAGCAGCATAGGGACAGGGTCGAACACCGGGGAGCTGTTTTTT. Translated: CASSIGTGSNTGELFF.

The rearrangement joins TRBV21-1 to TRBJ2-5; TRBD2 reflects the table's D call only, with no check against the DNA. TRBV21-1 is a pseudogene locus. CDR3 length equals 15 residues. The CDR3 loop reads CASSILAGGSETQYF. The CDR3 DNA is TGTGCCAGCAGCATACTAGCGGGAGGATCTGAGACCCAGTACTTC.

V and J are TRBV29-1 and TRBJ1-1, with TRBD1 identical over 9 bases. This CDR3 contains 11 residues. CDR1 and CDR2 (germline): SQVTM, ANQGSEA. The trim removed 7 bases at V and 9 bases at J, leaving 6 bases unmatched. CDR3 nucleotide sequence: TGCAGCGGGGGGGGACAGGGACAAGCTTTCTTT. Translated: CSGGGQGQAFF.